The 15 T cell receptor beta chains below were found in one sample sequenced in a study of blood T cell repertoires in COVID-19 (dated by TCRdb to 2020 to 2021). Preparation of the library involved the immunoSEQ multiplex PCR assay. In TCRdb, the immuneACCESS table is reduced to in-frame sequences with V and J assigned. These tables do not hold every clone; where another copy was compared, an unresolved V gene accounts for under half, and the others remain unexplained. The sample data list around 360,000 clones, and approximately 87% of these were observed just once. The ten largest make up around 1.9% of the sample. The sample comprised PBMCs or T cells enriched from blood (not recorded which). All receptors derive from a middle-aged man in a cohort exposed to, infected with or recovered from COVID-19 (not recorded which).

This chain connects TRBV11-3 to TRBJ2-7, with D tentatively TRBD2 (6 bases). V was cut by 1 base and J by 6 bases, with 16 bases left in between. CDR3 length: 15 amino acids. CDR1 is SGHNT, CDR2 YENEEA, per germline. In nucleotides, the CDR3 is TGTGCCAGCAGCTTAGGGGGAGAAAGGGGAGGCGAGCAGTACTTC. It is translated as CASSLGGERGGEQYF. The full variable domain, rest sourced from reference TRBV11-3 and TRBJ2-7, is EAGVVQSPRYKIIEKKQPVAFWCNPISGHNTLYWYLQNLGQGPELLIRYENEEAVDDSQLPKDRFSAERLKGVDSTLKIQPAELGDSAVYLCASSLGGERGGEQYFGPGTRLTVT.

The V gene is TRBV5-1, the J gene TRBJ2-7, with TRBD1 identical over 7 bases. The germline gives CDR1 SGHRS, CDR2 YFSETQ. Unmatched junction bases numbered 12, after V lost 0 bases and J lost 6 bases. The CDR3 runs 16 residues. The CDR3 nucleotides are TGCGCCAGCAGCTTGGATTACAGGGGAATTTCGAGCGAGCAGTACTTC. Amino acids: CASSLDYRGISSEQYF.

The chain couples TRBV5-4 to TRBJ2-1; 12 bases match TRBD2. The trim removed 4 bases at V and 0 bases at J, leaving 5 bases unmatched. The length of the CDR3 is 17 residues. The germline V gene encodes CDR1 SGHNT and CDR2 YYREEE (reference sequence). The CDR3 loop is CASSRGLAGSSYNEQFF. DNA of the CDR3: TGTGCCAGCAGCAGGGGACTAGCGGGTAGCTCCTACAATGAGCAGTTCTTC.

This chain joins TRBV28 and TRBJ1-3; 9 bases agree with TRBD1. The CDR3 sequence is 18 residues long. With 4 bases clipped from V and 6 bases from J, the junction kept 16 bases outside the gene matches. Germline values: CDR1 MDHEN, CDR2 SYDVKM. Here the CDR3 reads CASSSPTGGSGGINTIYF. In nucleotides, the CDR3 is TGTGCCAGCAGTTCTCCAACAGGGGGCTCAGGGGGCATAAACACCATATATTTT.

The CDR3 reads CASSPKQGSTYEQYF. CDR3 bases: TGCGCCAGCAGCCCAAAACAGGGGTCAACCTACGAGCAGTACTTC. The chain employs TRBV5-1 and TRBJ2-7, with 7 bases lining up with TRBD1. Germline V gene lookup returns CDR1 SGHRS and CDR2 YFSETQ. The CDR3 totals 15 residues. V lost 4 bases, J lost 2 bases, and 9 bases stayed unmatched.

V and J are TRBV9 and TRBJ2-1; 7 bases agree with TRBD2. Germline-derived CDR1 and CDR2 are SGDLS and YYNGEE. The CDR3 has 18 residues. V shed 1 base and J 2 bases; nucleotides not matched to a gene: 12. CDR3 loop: CASSVSWRRGTTYNEQFF. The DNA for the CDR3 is TGTGCCAGCAGCGTAAGCTGGCGGAGAGGGACTACCTACAATGAGCAGTTCTTC.

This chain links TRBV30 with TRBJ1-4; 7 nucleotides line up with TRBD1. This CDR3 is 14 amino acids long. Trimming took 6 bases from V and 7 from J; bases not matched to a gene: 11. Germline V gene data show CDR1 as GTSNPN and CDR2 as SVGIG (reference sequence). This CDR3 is CACRTRQGVEKLFF. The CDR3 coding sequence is TGTGCCTGTAGGACTCGACAGGGTGTTGAAAAACTGTTTTTT.

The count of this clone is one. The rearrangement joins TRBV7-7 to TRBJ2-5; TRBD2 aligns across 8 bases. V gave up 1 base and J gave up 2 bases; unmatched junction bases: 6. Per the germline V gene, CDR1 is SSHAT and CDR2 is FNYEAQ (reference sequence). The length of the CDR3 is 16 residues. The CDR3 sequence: CASSLGVAGPQETQYF. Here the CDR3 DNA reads TGTGCCAGCAGCTTAGGAGTAGCGGGACCGCAAGAGACCCAGTACTTC.

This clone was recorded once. As DNA, the CDR3 is TGCGCCAGCATGCGGACAGGGCCATCCGGGGAGCTGTTTTTT. This gives the protein CASMRTGPSGELFF. The chain carries TRBV5-1 and TRBJ2-2; TRBD1 agrees at 8 bases. Trimming cost V 6 bases and J 6 bases; bases outside gene matches: 7. Germline V gene sequence: CDR1 SGHRS, CDR2 YFSETQ. This CDR3 spans 14 amino acids.

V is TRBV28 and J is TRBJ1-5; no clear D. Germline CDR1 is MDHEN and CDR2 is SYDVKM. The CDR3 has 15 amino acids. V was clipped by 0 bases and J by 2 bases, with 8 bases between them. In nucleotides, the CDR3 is TGTGCCAGCAGTTTATGGGGAGGAGGCAATCAGCCCCAGCATTTT. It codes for CASSLWGGGNQPQHF.

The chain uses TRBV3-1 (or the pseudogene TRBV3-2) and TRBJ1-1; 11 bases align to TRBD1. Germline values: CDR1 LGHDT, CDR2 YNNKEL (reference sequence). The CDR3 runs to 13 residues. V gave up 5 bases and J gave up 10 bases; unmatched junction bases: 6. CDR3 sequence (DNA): TGTGCCAGCAGCTCCGGGACAGGGGGTAGAGCTTTCTTT. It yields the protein CASSSGTGGRAFF.

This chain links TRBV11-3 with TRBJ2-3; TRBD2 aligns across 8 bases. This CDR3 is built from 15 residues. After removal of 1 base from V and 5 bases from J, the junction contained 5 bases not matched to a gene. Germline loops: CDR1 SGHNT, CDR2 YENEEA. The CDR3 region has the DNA TGTGCCAGCAGCTTAGGGCTAGCGGGCATAGATACGCAGTATTTT. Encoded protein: CASSLGLAGIDTQYF.

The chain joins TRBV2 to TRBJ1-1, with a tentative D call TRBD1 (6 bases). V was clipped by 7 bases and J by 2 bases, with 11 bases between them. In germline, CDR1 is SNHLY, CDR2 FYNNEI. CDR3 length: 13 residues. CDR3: CASKQGPNTEAFF. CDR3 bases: TGTGCCAGCAAGCAGGGGCCAAACACTGAAGCTTTCTTT.

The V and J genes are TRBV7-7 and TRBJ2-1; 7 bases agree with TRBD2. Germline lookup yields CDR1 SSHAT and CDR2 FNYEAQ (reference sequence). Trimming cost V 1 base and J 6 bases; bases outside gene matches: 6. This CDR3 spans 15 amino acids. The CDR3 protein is CASSLGVGTINEQFF. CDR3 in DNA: TGTGCCAGCAGCTTAGGAGTAGGGACTATCAATGAGCAGTTCTTC. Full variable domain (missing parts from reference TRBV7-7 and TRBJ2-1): GAGVSQSPRYKVTKRGQDVTLRCDPISSHATLYWYQQALGQGPEFLTYFNYEAQPDKSGLPSDRFSAERPEGSISTLTIQRTEQRDSAMYRCASSLGVGTINEQFFGPGTRLTVL.

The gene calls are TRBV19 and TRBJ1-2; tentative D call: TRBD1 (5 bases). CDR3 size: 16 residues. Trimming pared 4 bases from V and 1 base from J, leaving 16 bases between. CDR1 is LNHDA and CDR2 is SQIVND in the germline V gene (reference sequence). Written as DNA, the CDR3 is TGTGCCAGTAGTAGGGCAGGGTCAAGGGATAACTATGGCTACACCTTC. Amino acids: CASSRAGSRDNYGYTF.